This T cell receptor beta chain was captured in a study of response to subunit inactivated influenza vaccine. There are a few counts of this clonotype. TCRdb redid the calling of the RT-PCR reads with MiXCR, one entry per CDR3 protein. The table lists some 480,000 distinct CDR3 sequences, 9.5% to 13% of them singletons. Germline CDR1 SGHAT, CDR2 FQNNGV. With 5 bases clipped from V and 0 bases from J, the junction kept 12 bases outside the gene matches. This CDR3 has 17 residues. The source is a man aged 45-60 years who received an inactivated influenza vaccine. The chain is built from TRBV11-2 and TRBJ1-2, with TRBD1 matching 7 bases. This specimen consisted of PBMCs from blood, obtained roughly 48 days after vaccination. CDR3 residues: CASSPQLGQEPNYGYTF. In DNA, the CDR3 is TGTGCCAGCAGCCCCCAACTTGGACAGGAGCCTAACTATGGCTACACCTTC. Full variable domain (missing parts from reference TRBV11-2 and TRBJ1-2): EAGVAQSPRYKIIEKRQSVAFWCNPISGHATLYWYQQILGQGPKLLIQFQNNGVVDDSQLPKDRFSAERLKGVDSTLKIQPAKLEDSAVYLCASSPQLGQEPNYGYTFGSGTRLTVV.